Listed below are T cell receptor beta chains from one sample, sequenced in a study of early stage breast cancer tumors. The repertoire was sequenced with immunoSEQ multiplex PCR; TCRdb's copy has only in-frame clones and lacks some. The table shows about 9,900 clones, with 64% occurring only once. Material: breast tumor tissue. These receptors were obtained from a person aged 55-75 years with breast cancer. CDR3s include the opening cysteine and the closing phenylalanine or tryptophan. Fields, in order: D gene, J gene, clone size, V gene, CDR3 DNA, CDR3 protein. A D gene is named only where the DNA matches it firmly. Not all rows give a size; the values are once, few, many and, for expanded clones, a class.

d_call: -
j_call: TRBJ2-7
clone_size: -
v_call: TRBV20-1
cdr3_nt: TGCAGTGCGCTAGGAACCGAGGAGCAGTACTTC
cdr3_aa: CSALGTEEQYF

d_call: -
j_call: TRBJ2-1
clone_size: few
v_call: TRBV21-1
cdr3_nt: TGTGCCAGCAGCAAAGCGTGGCGGGGGGGCTTCGATGAGCAGTTCTTC
cdr3_aa: CASSKAWRGGFDEQFF

d_call: TRBD2
j_call: TRBJ2-1
clone_size: -
v_call: TRBV9
cdr3_nt: TGTGCCAGCAGCGTAGATTTAGCGGGAGGACGGGAGCAGTTCTTC
cdr3_aa: CASSVDLAGGREQFF

d_call: TRBD2
j_call: TRBJ2-1
clone_size: -
v_call: TRBV7-9
cdr3_nt: TGTGCCAGCAGCTCTCCGAAGCGGGAGGGCGATGAGCAGTTCTTC
cdr3_aa: CASSSPKREGDEQFF

d_call: -
j_call: TRBJ2-1
clone_size: -
v_call: TRBV28
cdr3_nt: TGTGCCAGCACTTCCCCTAGGCGGGCGGACTCCTACAATGAGCAGTTCTTC
cdr3_aa: CASTSPRRADSYNEQFF

d_call: TRBD2
j_call: TRBJ2-3
clone_size: -
v_call: TRBV9
cdr3_nt: TGTGCCAGCAGCGGTTATAGCGGGACCAGCGCAGATACGCAGTATTTT
cdr3_aa: CASSGYSGTSADTQYF

d_call: -
j_call: TRBJ2-6
clone_size: -
v_call: TRBV28
cdr3_nt: TGTGCCAGCAGTTCAACGGGGGTCGGGGCCAACGTCCTGACTTTC
cdr3_aa: CASSSTGVGANVLTF

d_call: TRBD1
j_call: TRBJ2-7
clone_size: few
v_call: TRBV6-5
cdr3_nt: TGTGCCAGCAGGGGGACAGGCTACGAGCAGTACTTC
cdr3_aa: CASRGTGYEQYF

d_call: -
j_call: TRBJ2-2
clone_size: -
v_call: TRBV27
cdr3_nt: TGTGCCAGCAAGAGGTCGGGCAGCTACAGGGCCAACACCGGGGAGCTGTTTTTT
cdr3_aa: CASKRSGSYRANTGELFF

d_call: TRBD1
j_call: TRBJ2-3
clone_size: -
v_call: TRBV4-1
cdr3_nt: TGCGCCAGCAGCCAAGACGAGATCTTAGGGACAGGTAGCACAGATACGCAGTATTTT
cdr3_aa: CASSQDEILGTGSTDTQYF

d_call: TRBD1
j_call: TRBJ1-1
clone_size: -
v_call: TRBV7-2
cdr3_nt: TGTGCCAGCAGCTTAGCCCGGGACAGGGTCAACACTGAAGCTTTCTTT
cdr3_aa: CASSLARDRVNTEAFF

d_call: TRBD2
j_call: TRBJ2-1
clone_size: -
v_call: TRBV6-4
cdr3_nt: TGTGCCAGCAGTGAGGAAAGCGGGAGTGGTGTGCAGTTCTTC
cdr3_aa: CASSEESGSGVQFF

d_call: -
j_call: TRBJ2-7
clone_size: medium-sized
v_call: TRBV6-6
cdr3_nt: TGTGCCACGGACTACTGGTTTGAGCAGTACTTC
cdr3_aa: CATDYWFEQYF

d_call: TRBD1
j_call: TRBJ2-2
clone_size: -
v_call: TRBV11-3
cdr3_nt: TGTGCCAGCAGCTTAAACAGGGGCACCGGGGAGCTGTTTTTT
cdr3_aa: CASSLNRGTGELFF

d_call: -
j_call: TRBJ2-1
clone_size: -
v_call: TRBV7-9
cdr3_nt: TGTGCCAGCAGCTTGGACCCCCCCCCGGGTGAGCAGTTCTTC
cdr3_aa: CASSLDPPPGEQFF

d_call: TRBD2
j_call: TRBJ2-3
clone_size: -
v_call: TRBV7-3
cdr3_nt: TGTGCCAGCAGCTTAAAAAGACTAGCGGGGGGGGCAGATACGCAGTATTTT
cdr3_aa: CASSLKRLAGGADTQYF

d_call: -
j_call: TRBJ1-5
clone_size: -
v_call: TRBV7-8
cdr3_nt: TGTGCCAGCAGCTATACAGGTACCAGCCAGCCCCAGCATTTT
cdr3_aa: CASSYTGTSQPQHF

d_call: -
j_call: TRBJ1-1
clone_size: -
v_call: TRBV28
cdr3_nt: TGTGCCAGCAGACCTCGCATGAACACTGAAGCTTTCTTT
cdr3_aa: CASRPRMNTEAFF

d_call: -
j_call: TRBJ2-7
clone_size: -
v_call: TRBV6-1
cdr3_nt: TGTGCCAGCAGCAAGACGGGGACCTACGAGCAGTACTTC
cdr3_aa: CASSKTGTYEQYF

d_call: -
j_call: TRBJ1-5
clone_size: few
v_call: TRBV27
cdr3_nt: TGTGCCAGCAGCTTCGGAGGGGGTTTCAATCAGCCCCAGCATTTT
cdr3_aa: CASSFGGGFNQPQHF

d_call: -
j_call: TRBJ1-2
clone_size: -
v_call: TRBV11-1
cdr3_nt: TGTGCCAGCAGCGGGTCCGGCCTTGAGGGGTATGGCTACACCTTC
cdr3_aa: CASSGSGLEGYGYTF

d_call: TRBD2
j_call: TRBJ2-2
clone_size: -
v_call: TRBV2
cdr3_nt: TGTGCCAGCAGTGACGCCGGACTAGTGCTCTCCGGGGAGCTGTTTTTT
cdr3_aa: CASSDAGLVLSGELFF

d_call: TRBD2
j_call: TRBJ2-1
clone_size: -
v_call: TRBV4-1
cdr3_nt: TGCGCCAGCAGCCAAGATTCCGGGACTATCAATGAGCAGTTCTTC
cdr3_aa: CASSQDSGTINEQFF

d_call: TRBD2
j_call: TRBJ2-3
clone_size: few
v_call: TRBV2
cdr3_nt: TGTGCCAGCAGTATCGGACTAGCGGGAGGGGAGGATACGCAGTATTTT
cdr3_aa: CASSIGLAGGEDTQYF

d_call: -
j_call: TRBJ1-6
clone_size: few
v_call: TRBV5-1
cdr3_nt: TGCGCCAGCAGTCCGGGGCCCAATTCACCCCTCCACTTT
cdr3_aa: CASSPGPNSPLHF

d_call: TRBD2
j_call: TRBJ2-7
clone_size: medium-sized
v_call: TRBV28
cdr3_nt: TGTGCCAGCAGTTTTAGCGGGTTATCATCCTACGAGCAGTACTTC
cdr3_aa: CASSFSGLSSYEQYF

d_call: -
j_call: TRBJ2-4
clone_size: once
v_call: TRBV30
cdr3_nt: TGTGCCTGGAGTATAGGACAGAGACTAGCCAAAAACATTCAGTACTTC
cdr3_aa: CAWSIGQRLAKNIQYF